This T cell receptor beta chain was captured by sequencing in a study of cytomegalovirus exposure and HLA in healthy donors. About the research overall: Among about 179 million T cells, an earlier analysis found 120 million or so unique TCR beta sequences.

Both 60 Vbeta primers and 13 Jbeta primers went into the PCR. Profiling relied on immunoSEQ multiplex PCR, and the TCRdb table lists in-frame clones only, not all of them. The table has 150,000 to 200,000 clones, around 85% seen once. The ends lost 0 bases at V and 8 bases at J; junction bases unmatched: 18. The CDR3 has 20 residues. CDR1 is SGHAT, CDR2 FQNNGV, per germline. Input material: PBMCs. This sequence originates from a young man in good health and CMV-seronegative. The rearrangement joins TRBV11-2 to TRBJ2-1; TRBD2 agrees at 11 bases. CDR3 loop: CASSLDPYSGGAPTADEQFF. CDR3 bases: TGTGCCAGCAGCTTAGATCCCTATAGCGGGGGGGCCCCAACGGCAGATGAGCAGTTCTTC. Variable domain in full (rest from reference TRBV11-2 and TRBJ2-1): EAGVAQSPRYKIIEKRQSVAFWCNPISGHATLYWYQQILGQGPKLLIQFQNNGVVDDSQLPKDRFSAERLKGVDSTLKIQPAKLEDSAVYLCASSLDPYSGGAPTADEQFFGPGTRLTVL.